A single sample gave rise to the 24 T cell receptor beta chains below, sequenced in a study of beta chain features in type 1 diabetes. Study-wide findings and caveats: Shorter TCRB CDR3s, moderately but significantly so, marked every one of the four CD4+ subsets in Type 1 diabetes patients.

Since all of the isolated RNA was reverse transcribed, expressed TCRB transcripts were what got sequenced. The assay was immunoSEQ multiplex PCR, and TCRdb's table has in-frame clones only and misses some. The sample has over 200,000 clones; under 13% are singletons. What these receptors recognize is not known. Sequencing was carried out using naive CD4+ T cells from blood. The receptors were gathered from a man aged 25-45 years with type 1 diabetes.

In its sample, this clone was seen a few times. One end of the junction does not line up with germline, which may come from a read error. The chain uses TRBV28 and TRBJ1-3; 8 bases are shared with TRBD1. The CDR3 consists of 11 residues. Germline CDR1 is MDHEN and CDR2 is SYDVKM. CDR3 sequence: CASSSGTGANF. The CDR3 DNA sequence: TGTGCCAGCAGCTCCGGGACAGGCGCGAATTTT.

This clone came up a few times. CDR3 bases: TGCGCCAGCAGCTTGAATATTCTGACGGAGGGCTACACCTTC. It specifies CASSLNILTEGYTF. The chain recombines TRBV5-1 with TRBJ1-2; D gene unclear. With 1 base removed from V and 8 bases from J, the gap between germline ends came to 15 bases. Germline V CDR1 and CDR2: SGHRS, YFSETQ. This CDR3 region has 14 residues.

The J gene is TRBJ2-2, the V gene TRBV18; 11 bases map to TRBD1. Germline lookup yields CDR1 KGHSH and CDR2 LQKENI. The CDR3 totals 15 residues. V shed 5 bases and J 4 bases; nucleotides not matched to a gene: 3. The CDR3 sequence: CASSGQGAGTGELFF. The CDR3 nucleotides are TGTGCCAGCTCAGGACAGGGGGCCGGCACCGGGGAGCTGTTTTTT.

J is TRBJ1-2 and V is TRBV2; 9 bases agree with TRBD1. CDR1 and CDR2 from the germline V gene are SNHLY and FYNNEI. Losses at the gene ends were 7 bases for V and 4 bases for J; bases not matched to a gene: 7. CDR3 size: 14 residues. The CDR3 here is CASTGTGPVYGYTF. Here the CDR3 DNA reads TGTGCCAGCACCGGGACAGGGCCGGTCTATGGCTACACCTTC.

This clone came up a few times. The chain combines TRBV5-1 with TRBJ2-1; D not certain. Germline lookup yields CDR1 SGHRS and CDR2 YFSETQ. V was cut by 0 bases and J by 9 bases, with 22 bases left in between. CDR3 length: 17 residues. This CDR3 reads CASSLGLGAQIIGEQFF. The CDR3 DNA sequence: TGCGCCAGCAGCTTGGGATTAGGAGCCCAGATCATCGGTGAGCAGTTCTTC.

This chain joins TRBV6-5 and TRBJ1-2; no definite D call. Germline values: CDR1 MNHEY, CDR2 SVGAGI. The CDR3 sequence is 13 residues long. Between the trimmed V and J ends, which lost 8 bases and 4 bases, there was a span of 14 bases. For the CDR3, the DNA is TGTGCCAGCCACGCTGCCTTTAGCTATGGCTACACCTTC. Translated: CASHAAFSYGYTF.

This sequence joins TRBV7-3 and TRBJ2-3; D is undetermined. Germline V CDR1 and CDR2: SGHTA, FQGTGA. V was cut by 1 base and J by 4 bases, with 15 bases left in between. The CDR3 is 16 residues long. This CDR3 reads CASSLIAENPSDTQYF. The CDR3 nucleotides read TGTGCCAGCAGCTTAATTGCGGAAAACCCCTCAGATACGCAGTATTTT.

V is TRBV6-6 and J is TRBJ2-5, with 15 nucleotides matching TRBD2. The germline CDR1 and CDR2 sequences are MNHNY and SVGAGI (reference sequence). This CDR3 has 16 amino acids. V dropped 6 bases and J dropped 0; count of bases not matched to a gene: 2. CDR3 nucleotides: TGTGCCAGCAGCGGGACTAGCGGGGGGTACCAAGAGACCCAGTACTTC. Translation gives CASSGTSGGYQETQYF.

The genes are TRBV28 and TRBJ2-4, with D tentatively TRBD1 (5 bases). Deletions cut 6 bases from V and 4 bases from J, with 13 bases between. The germline V gene encodes CDR1 MDHEN and CDR2 SYDVKM. This CDR3 has 14 residues. The CDR3 loop is CASRGRGSKNIQYF. The CDR3 nucleotides are TGTGCCAGCAGAGGTAGGGGTTCAAAAAACATTCAGTACTTC.

The table lists this clone with a few counts. V and J are TRBV5-1 and TRBJ2-4; TRBD1 might be the D (6 bases). V dropped 0 bases and J dropped 8 bases, with 12 bases sitting between them. The CDR3 contains 14 residues. The germline gives CDR1 SGHRS, CDR2 YFSETQ. The CDR3 nucleotides read TGCGCCAGCAGCTTGGTACAGGGCGGAGACATTCAGTACTTC. It is translated as CASSLVQGGDIQYF.

Only a few counts were recorded for this clone. CDR3 protein: CASCRDRGAESPLHF. The CDR3 nucleotides are TGTGCCAGCTGCCGGGACAGGGGGGCGGAATCACCCCTCCACTTT. The chain carries TRBV2 and TRBJ1-6, with TRBD1 matching 11 bases. Trimming took 8 bases from V and 10 from J; bases not matched to a gene: 10. Germline CDR1 SNHLY, CDR2 FYNNEI. CDR3 size: 15 residues. Drawing the rest from reference TRBV2 and TRBJ1-6, the complete variable domain is EPEVTQTPSHQVTQMGQEVILRCVPISNHLYFYWYRQILGQKVEFLVSFYNNEISEKSEIFDDQFSVERPDGSNFTLKIRSTKLEDSAMYFCASCRDRGAESPLHFGNGTRLTVT.

The V and J genes are TRBV5-6 and TRBJ2-7, with D possibly being TRBD1 (6 bases). The CDR3 spans 13 residues. Germline values: CDR1 SGHDT, CDR2 YYEEEE. V was trimmed by 5 bases and J by 4 bases, leaving 13 bases between them. The CDR3 here is CASSRTGRYEQYF. The DNA of the CDR3 is TGTGCCAGCAGTCGTACAGGGCGTTACGAGCAGTACTTC.

The V call is TRBV11-2, the J call TRBJ2-7, with no clear D. Germline lookup yields CDR1 SGHAT and CDR2 FQNNGV. The CDR3 covers 12 residues. V was shortened by 0 bases and J by 5 bases, with 5 bases between the two germline ends. CDR3 residues: CASSLEADEQYF. The CDR3 coding sequence is TGTGCCAGCAGCTTAGAGGCGGACGAGCAGTACTTC. Using reference TRBV11-2 and TRBJ2-7 for the parts outside the CDR3, the full variable domain is EAGVAQSPRYKIIEKRQSVAFWCNPISGHATLYWYQQILGQGPKLLIQFQNNGVVDDSQLPKDRFSAERLKGVDSTLKIQPAKLEDSAVYLCASSLEADEQYFGPGTRLTVT.

This clone was picked up a small number of times. This sequence joins TRBV2 and TRBJ2-2; 7 nucleotides match TRBD1. The CDR3 length is 14 residues. Germline CDR1 SNHLY, CDR2 FYNNEI. J lost 4 bases, V lost 6 bases, and 5 bases had no gene match. CDR3 sequence (DNA): TGTGCCAGCAGGGGGGACAGTCGCACCGGGGAGCTGTTTTTT. Translating it yields CASRGDSRTGELFF.

In this sample, this clone turned up a few times. The chain is built from TRBV11-1 and TRBJ1-6; D gene ambiguous. The CDR3 sequence is 14 residues long. CDR1 is SGHAT, CDR2 FQDESV, per germline (reference sequence). The V end was cut by 1 base, the J end by 10 bases, with 11 bases between. CDR3 DNA: TGTGCCAGCAGCTTAGTTCCCGGGGAATCACCCCTCCACTTT. Protein sequence: CASSLVPGESPLHF. Complete variable domain (other parts from reference TRBV11-1 and TRBJ1-6): EAEVAQSPRYKITEKSQAVAFWCDPISGHATLYWYRQILGQGPELLVQFQDESVVDDSQLPKDRFSAERLKGVDSTLKIQPAELGDSAMYLCASSLVPGESPLHFGNGTRLTVT.

This clone was detected a few times. The genes are TRBV19 and TRBJ2-1; possible D gene TRBD2, 5 bases. The CDR3 is 12 amino acids. The V end was cut by 7 bases, the J end by 10 bases, with 14 bases between. Germline V gene data show CDR1 as LNHDA and CDR2 as SQIVND (reference sequence). The CDR3 region has the DNA TGTGCCAGTAAACGAGGGTCTGTCGAGCAGTTCTTC. It encodes CASKRGSVEQFF.

This clone was observed a few times. J is TRBJ1-3 and V is TRBV30, with D possibly matching TRBD1 (6 bases). Looked up from germline, CDR1 is GTSNPN and CDR2 is SVGIG (reference sequence). This CDR3 has 15 residues. The ends were cut back, 1 base at V and 1 base at J, with 11 bases in the middle. This CDR3 is CAWSGTEDSGNTIYF. Written as DNA, the CDR3 is TGTGCCTGGAGTGGGACAGAAGATTCTGGAAACACCATATATTTT.

The rearrangement links TRBV6-6 to TRBJ1-1; D perhaps matches TRBD1 (6 bases). The CDR3 extends over 14 amino acids. Germline values: CDR1 MNHNY, CDR2 SVGAGI (reference sequence). V was pared by 2 bases and J by 1 base, with 8 bases between. The CDR3 is CASSYGQTNTEAFF. The CDR3 nucleotides read TGTGCCAGCAGTTACGGACAGACGAACACTGAAGCTTTCTTT.

The rearrangement uses TRBV5-4 and TRBJ2-1, with 9 bases that match TRBD1. This CDR3 comprises 15 residues. The trim removed 4 bases at V and 1 base at J, leaving 3 bases unmatched. Germline CDR1 is SGHNT and CDR2 is YYREEE (reference sequence). The CDR3 region has the DNA TGTGCCAGCAGCCCAGGGACAGGGTCCTACAATGAGCAGTTCTTC. Translating gives CASSPGTGSYNEQFF.

Only a few counts were recorded for this clone. This sequence joins TRBV27 and TRBJ1-1; TRBD1 aligns across 7 bases. The germline V gene encodes CDR1 MNHEY and CDR2 SMNVEV (reference sequence). V gave up 6 bases and J gave up 1 base; unmatched junction bases: 5. CDR3 length equals 14 residues. CDR3 sequence reads: CASSRQGQNTEAFF. The CDR3, as DNA: TGTGCCAGCAGCAGACAGGGCCAGAACACTGAAGCTTTCTTT.

This sequence joins TRBV10-3 and TRBJ2-1; TRBD2 matches at 10 bases. The CDR3 totals 14 residues. Unmatched junction bases numbered 5, after V lost 8 bases and J lost 4 bases. Germline assignment: CDR1 ENHRY and CDR2 SYGVKD. CDR3 coding DNA: TGTGCCATCGCTAGCGGGAGCGAGTACAATGAGCAGTTCTTC. It translates to CAIASGSEYNEQFF.

This clone was picked up a small number of times. This chain links TRBV12-5 with TRBJ1-2; TRBD1 aligns across 11 bases. V gave up 4 bases and J gave up 7 bases; unmatched junction bases: 2. The length of the CDR3 is 13 residues. CDR1 is LGHNT and CDR2 is FRNRAP in the germline V gene. The CDR3 loop reads CASGWTGGSGYTF. DNA of the CDR3: TGTGCTAGTGGTTGGACAGGGGGCTCTGGCTACACCTTC.

The chain carries TRBV9 and TRBJ2-3; possibly TRBD1 for D (6 bases). CDR3 length: 15 amino acids. The germline V and J ends were trimmed by 8 bases and 5 bases, with 21 bases remaining between them. Germline CDR1 and CDR2: SGDLS and YYNGEE. CDR3 bases: TGTGCCAGGATTAAGCCAGGGGTGAGGGGAGATACGCAGTATTTT. Protein: CARIKPGVRGDTQYF.

The chain employs TRBV9 and TRBJ2-3; 7 bases line up with TRBD1. The CDR3 has 16 residues. Unmatched junction bases numbered 10, after V lost 6 bases and J lost 0 bases. From germline, CDR1 is SGDLS and CDR2 YYNGEE. The CDR3 nucleotides are TGTGCCAGCACCCGCAGCCCGGGACAGAGCACAGATACGCAGTATTTT. Translation: CASTRSPGQSTDTQYF.